Presented here are 32 T cell receptor beta chains from one specimen sequenced in a study of control samples from healthy donors and cancer patients. Assay used: immunoSEQ multiplex PCR; TCRdb lists only in-frame clones, some missing. The sample shows 170,000 or so clones, around 94% of them seen only once. Sequencing was performed on blood. These receptors were collected from a woman aged 18-35 years in good health.

This rearrangement joins TRBV6-6 to TRBJ2-5; 7 positions match TRBD2. Germline-derived CDR1 and CDR2 are MNHNY and SVGAGI (reference sequence). V shed 2 bases and J 3 bases; nucleotides not matched to a gene: 3. The CDR3 runs to 14 residues. The DNA of the CDR3 is TGTGCCAGCAGTTACCGCGGGGGAGAAGAGACCCAGTACTTC. Translation: CASSYRGGEETQYF.

The chain uses TRBV10-1 and TRBJ2-3; D not certain. The germline gives CDR1 WNHNN, CDR2 SYGVQD (reference sequence). V was pared by 0 bases and J by 1 base, with 11 bases between. The length of the CDR3 is 16 residues. CDR3 nucleotide sequence: TGCGCCAGCAGTGAGTCGTGGGGTCTAGGCACAGATACGCAGTATTTT. Its translation is CASSESWGLGTDTQYF.

This clone appeared once. The chain recombines TRBV7-8 with TRBJ2-2, with D perhaps matching TRBD1 (5 bases). The length of the CDR3 is 15 residues. V lost 2 bases and J 2 bases, leaving 9 bases between the germline ends. CDR1 is SGHVS, CDR2 FQNEAQ, per germline. CDR3 nucleotides: TGTGCCAGCAGCTTACGCAGGGTAAACACCGGGGAGCTGTTTTTT. Its translation: CASSLRRVNTGELFF.

The V and J genes are TRBV11-1 and TRBJ1-1; TRBD1 aligns across 7 bases. The V and J ends lost 5 bases and 8 bases, in that order; junction bases with no gene match: 5. This CDR3 spans 12 amino acids. Germline V CDR1 and CDR2: SGHAT, FQDESV (reference sequence). The CDR3 sequence: CASSQQGTEAFF. CDR3 sequence (DNA): TGTGCCAGCAGCCAACAGGGGACCGAAGCTTTCTTT.

The chain employs TRBV25-1 and TRBJ1-2; D not resolved. Trimming shortened V by 1 base and J by 5 bases, and 14 bases separated the two germline ends. The CDR3 consists of 15 residues. CDR1 MGHDK and CDR2 SYGVNS come from the germline V gene. This CDR3 reads CASSESGPGYYGYTF. CDR3 DNA sequence: TGTGCCAGCAGTGAATCTGGTCCGGGCTATTATGGCTACACCTTC.

The rearrangement links TRBV19 to TRBJ2-5, with D uncertain. The CDR3 covers 14 residues. Deletions cut 3 bases from V and 5 bases from J, with 13 bases between. The germline CDR1 and CDR2 sequences are LNHDA and SQIVND (reference sequence). CDR3 nucleotide sequence: TGTGCCAGTAGTATTCAGTACCAGGCGGAGACCCAGTACTTC. Its protein is CASSIQYQAETQYF.

The chain is built from TRBV10-3 and TRBJ1-1; possibly TRBD1 for D (6 bases). The CDR3 sequence is 13 residues long. Looked up from germline, CDR1 is ENHRY and CDR2 is SYGVKD. Trimming removed 6 bases from V and 4 bases from J, with 12 bases in between. The CDR3, as DNA: TGTGCCATCAGGGGGGGCGAGGTCACTGAAGCTTTCTTT. It translates to CAIRGGEVTEAFF.

The rearrangement joins TRBV6-5 to TRBJ1-5, with D perhaps matching TRBD1 (5 bases). The CDR3 consists of 16 residues. V was shortened by 0 bases and J by 4 bases, with 13 bases between the two germline ends. CDR1 and CDR2 from the germline V gene are MNHEY and SVGAGI. CDR3 nucleotides: TGTGCCAGCAGTTACTCGGCTACAGGTTTTAATCAGCCCCAGCATTTT. Encoded protein: CASSYSATGFNQPQHF.

This chain joins TRBV7-9 and TRBJ1-4; the match to TRBD1 covers 7 bases. The CDR3 totals 15 residues. The germline V gene encodes CDR1 SEHNR and CDR2 FQNEAQ (reference sequence). With 5 bases clipped from V and 5 bases from J, the junction kept 8 bases outside the gene matches. CDR3 region: CASSPGQALNEKLFF. DNA for the CDR3: TGTGCCAGCAGCCCCGGACAGGCCCTCAATGAAAAACTGTTTTTT. The whole variable domain, filled in from reference TRBV7-9 and TRBJ1-4, reads DTGVSQNPRHKITKRGQNVTFRCDPISEHNRLYWYRQTLGQGPEFLTYFQNEAQLEKSRLLSDRFSAERPKGSFSTLEIQRTEQGDSAMYLCASSPGQALNEKLFFGSGTQLSVL.

The chain uses TRBV10-3 and TRBJ2-7; D is uncertain. CDR1 ENHRY and CDR2 SYGVKD come from the germline V gene. This CDR3 region has 15 residues. V lost 0 bases and J 0 bases, leaving 9 bases between the germline ends. The CDR3 loop is CAISESGLDSYEQYF. DNA for the CDR3: TGTGCCATCAGTGAGTCTGGGTTAGACTCCTACGAGCAGTACTTC.

V is TRBV7-9 and J is TRBJ1-3; the D is unclear. V shed 1 base and J shed 14 bases, with 9 bases lying between them. Germline CDR1 is SEHNR and CDR2 is FQNEAQ (reference sequence). The CDR3 is 11 residues long. CDR3 loop: CASSLERTLYF. CDR3 coding DNA: TGTGCCAGCAGCTTAGAACGGACTTTATATTTT.

This chain uses TRBV13 with TRBJ1-2, with 7 bases matching TRBD1. V dropped 5 bases and J dropped 2; count of bases not matched to a gene: 5. The CDR3 covers 14 residues. Per germline, CDR1 PRHDT and CDR2 FYEKMQ (reference sequence). CDR3 region: CASSRSQGNYGYTF. CDR3 nucleotides: TGTGCCAGCAGCCGTTCACAGGGGAACTATGGCTACACCTTC.

This sequence joins TRBV28 and TRBJ1-5, with D possibly matching TRBD1 (6 bases). The CDR3 contains 14 residues. Germline CDR1 reads MDHEN; CDR2 reads SYDVKM. Trimming removed 4 bases from V and 7 bases from J, with 14 bases in between. CDR3 DNA: TGTGCCAGCAGTTATCCATACAGGGACCAGCCCCAGCATTTT. Its protein product is CASSYPYRDQPQHF.

The rearrangement links TRBV18 to TRBJ1-2, with TRBD1 as a possible D gene (5 bases). V lost 4 bases and J 5 bases, leaving 14 bases between the germline ends. Looked up from germline, CDR1 is KGHSH and CDR2 is LQKENI. The CDR3 loop spans 14 amino acids. DNA of the CDR3: TGTGCCAGCTCACTACTGACAGTTCCGTATGGCTACACCTTC. It encodes CASSLLTVPYGYTF. The whole variable domain, remainder taken from reference TRBV18 and TRBJ1-2, is NAGVMQNPRHLVRRRGQEARLRCSPMKGHSHVYWYRQLPEEGLKFMVYLQKENIIDESGMPKERFSAEFPKEGPSILRIQQVVRGDSAAYFCASSLLTVPYGYTFGSGTRLTVV.

J is TRBJ1-1 and V is TRBV6-5; D is undetermined. CDR1 MNHEY and CDR2 SVGAGI come from the germline V gene. V lost 6 bases, J lost 1 base, and 15 bases lay in between. The CDR3 consists of 15 residues. CDR3 sequence (DNA): TGTGCCAGCAGATTTAACCCCTCCACGAACACTGAAGCTTTCTTT. This codes for CASRFNPSTNTEAFF.

J is TRBJ2-7 and V is TRBV7-2, with TRBD2 matching 12 bases. The CDR3 totals 16 residues. Germline V lookup: CDR1 SGHTA, CDR2 FQGNSA. The J segment lost 5 bases and the V segment lost 1 base, leaving 6 bases of the junction unmatched. Here the CDR3 reads CASSLGRTSGTDEQYF. The CDR3 DNA is TGTGCCAGCAGCTTAGGCCGGACTAGCGGGACCGACGAGCAGTACTTC.

The chain is built from TRBV5-6 and TRBJ2-4, with D tentatively TRBD2 (7 bases). The CDR3 has 14 residues. Looked up from germline, CDR1 is SGHDT and CDR2 is YYEEEE. V lost 0 bases, J lost 5 bases, and 9 bases lay in between. The CDR3 reads CASSLAGGQNIQYF. CDR3 in DNA: TGTGCCAGCAGCTTGGCGGGGGGCCAAAACATTCAGTACTTC.

The chain links TRBV24-1 to TRBJ2-1; D is uncertain. Trimming stripped 3 bases from V and 0 bases from J, with 8 bases between. CDR1 KGHDR and CDR2 SFDVKD come from the germline V gene. The CDR3 is 15 residues long. As DNA, the CDR3 is TGTGCCACCAGTGATGGGCTGAGCTCCTACAATGAGCAGTTCTTC. Protein product: CATSDGLSSYNEQFF.

Only a few counts were recorded for this clone. The chain is built from TRBV5-1 and TRBJ1-1; tentatively, D is TRBD1 (5 bases). V lost 3 bases and J 4 bases, leaving 16 bases between the germline ends. CDR3 length: 15 residues. Germline V lookup: CDR1 SGHRS, CDR2 YFSETQ. CDR3 region: CASSSWPRDVTEAFF. The CDR3 bases are TGCGCCAGCAGCTCTTGGCCCAGGGATGTCACTGAAGCTTTCTTT.

The chain combines TRBV24-1 with TRBJ1-5, with D perhaps TRBD1 (6 bases). V was pared by 8 bases and J by 0 bases, with 7 bases between. Germline CDR1 and CDR2: KGHDR and SFDVKD. The CDR3 runs to 13 residues. The CDR3 is CATNRDSNQPQHF. CDR3 nucleotides: TGTGCCACCAACAGGGATAGCAATCAGCCCCAGCATTTT.

V usage is TRBV5-1 and J usage is TRBJ2-3; TRBD2 aligns across 13 bases. This CDR3 is built from 16 residues. Germline CDR1 and CDR2: SGHRS and YFSETQ. The J segment lost 6 bases and the V segment lost 0 bases, leaving 4 bases of the junction unmatched. The CDR3 sequence is CASSLELAGGLDTQYF. Written as DNA, the CDR3 is TGCGCCAGCAGCTTGGAACTAGCGGGGGGGCTCGATACGCAGTATTTT.

This chain joins TRBV4-3 and TRBJ1-1, with TRBD1 matching over 12 bases. This CDR3 region has 18 residues. With 0 bases clipped from V and 4 bases from J, the junction kept 9 bases outside the gene matches. CDR1 and CDR2 (germline): LGHNA, YSLEER. CDR3 sequence (DNA): TGCGCCAGCAGCCAAGAGGGGACAGGGGGCCCGAAGAGCACTGAAGCTTTCTTT. Its protein is CASSQEGTGGPKSTEAFF.

The V and J genes are TRBV28 and TRBJ2-1; TRBD2 matches at 10 bases. From germline, CDR1 is MDHEN and CDR2 SYDVKM. V lost 3 bases, J lost 6 bases, and 5 bases stayed unmatched. The CDR3 is made up of 15 amino acids. The CDR3 region is CASSFLAGVPNEQFF. The CDR3 nucleotides are TGTGCCAGCAGTTTCCTAGCGGGAGTCCCCAATGAGCAGTTCTTC.

V is TRBV15 and J is TRBJ2-2, with TRBD2 matching over 7 bases. Germline assignment: CDR1 LNHNV and CDR2 YYDKDF (reference sequence). The CDR3 totals 16 residues. With V trimmed by 3 bases and J by 6 bases, 10 bases remained unmatched. CDR3 bases: TGTGCCACCAGCAGCTTTAGGCGACTAGCACCCGGGGAGCTGTTTTTT. It is translated as CATSSFRRLAPGELFF.

The gene calls are TRBV14 and TRBJ2-1; 8 bases are a match to TRBD1. Trimming at V came to 3 bases and at J to 2 bases, leaving 9 bases not matched to a gene. This CDR3 has 17 residues. Germline values: CDR1 SGHDN, CDR2 FVKESK. The CDR3 loop reads CASSHIGQGAAYNEQFF. The DNA of the CDR3 is TGTGCCAGCAGCCATATCGGACAGGGCGCTGCCTACAATGAGCAGTTCTTC.

The genes are TRBV5-3 and TRBJ1-6; 10 bases agree with TRBD1. TRBV5-3 is recorded as an ORF, its role being uncertain. The CDR3 has 18 residues. V shed 4 bases and J 1 base; nucleotides not matched to a gene: 8. The CDR3 coding sequence is TGTGCCAGAAGCCTTACAGGACAGGGGGTGTCCTATAATTCACCCCTCCACTTT. It codes for CARSLTGQGVSYNSPLHF.

V usage is TRBV7-2 and J usage is TRBJ2-5; 9 bases are shared with TRBD1. CDR1 and CDR2 (germline): SGHTA, FQGNSA. The V and J ends lost 4 bases and 2 bases, in that order; junction bases with no gene match: 5. The CDR3 has 15 amino acids. CDR3 DNA: TGTGCCAGCAGCTACGGGACAGGGAAGCAAGAGACCCAGTACTTC. Amino acid sequence: CASSYGTGKQETQYF.

The rearrangement joins TRBV6-2 or TRBV6-3 to TRBJ2-3; D possibly uses TRBD1 or TRBD2 (5 bases each). Trimming cost V 5 bases and J 4 bases, with 13 bases left between them. The CDR3 covers 14 residues. Per the germline V gene, CDR1 is MNHEY and CDR2 is SVGEGT. DNA of the CDR3: TGTGCCAGCAGTCTCCGGGACCCCCCAGATACGCAGTATTTT. Translation gives CASSLRDPPDTQYF.

CDR3 sequence (DNA): TGTGCCAGCAGCCAAGAAAACGGCCGAGATAACTATGGCTACACCTTC. This translates into CASSQENGRDNYGYTF. The chain is built from TRBV4-2 and TRBJ1-2; D is ambiguous. The V and J ends lost 0 bases and 1 base respectively, with 12 bases between them. Germline loops: CDR1 LGHNA, CDR2 YNFKEQ. The CDR3 runs 16 residues.

The chain uses TRBV19 and TRBJ1-3; TRBD1 matches 9 bases. The CDR3 loop spans 15 amino acids. The V gene end was trimmed by 10 bases and the J gene end by 3 bases; junction bases not matched to a gene: 10. Germline V gene lookup returns CDR1 LNHDA and CDR2 SQIVND (reference sequence). For the CDR3, the DNA is TGTGCCATAAAAGGGACAGGGCAAAATGGAAACACCATATATTTT. The encoded protein is CAIKGTGQNGNTIYF. Based on the CDR3 plus reference TRBV19 and TRBJ1-3, the full variable domain is DGGITQSPKYLFRKEGQNVTLSCEQNLNHDAMYWYRQDPGQGLRLIYYSQIVNDFQKGDIAEGYSVSREKKESFPLTVTSAQKNPTAFYLCAIKGTGQNGNTIYFGEGSWLTVV.

The chain uses TRBV5-1 and TRBJ2-5; 7 nucleotides align to TRBD2. V was clipped by 4 bases and J by 0 bases; unmatched bases: 6. This CDR3 region has 15 residues. Germline V gene lookup returns CDR1 SGHRS and CDR2 YFSETQ. CDR3 sequence reads: CASSVTSAYQETQYF. In nucleotides, the CDR3 is TGCGCCAGCAGCGTTACTAGCGCCTACCAAGAGACCCAGTACTTC.

The V and J genes are TRBV3-1 (or the pseudogene TRBV3-2) and TRBJ2-5, with 7 positions matching TRBD2. The CDR3 spans 17 residues. V lost 2 bases to trimming and J lost 2 bases; unmatched junction nucleotides: 11. The V gene's germline CDR1 is LGHDT and CDR2 YNNKEL (reference sequence). DNA of the CDR3: TGTGCCAGCAGCCAACCCGCCTTAGCGGGTCTACAAGAGACCCAGTACTTC. This codes for CASSQPALAGLQETQYF.